The clone carrying this T cell receptor beta chain has a count of ten or more. The antigen is not known. This sample is part of a study of regulatory T cells in long-lasting Graves disease. Per germline, CDR1 KGHSH and CDR2 LQKENI. The CDR3 runs to 12 residues. V was clipped by 2 bases and J by 4 bases, with 5 bases between them. Library construction for TCR beta used iRepertoire HTBI primers and Arm-PCR of CDR3 regions. Via MiXCR, TCRdb re-called the multiplex PCR reads, giving one row per CDR3 protein. The data hold a few hundred thousand distinct CDR3 sequences, with 20% to 25% observed a single time. Sample time point: persistent/refractory GD, antithyroid drugs over 5 years with positive TRAb. Researchers made the TCR library from RNA that was extracted from PBMCs. American Thyroid Association guidelines defined Graves' disease diagnosis. General observations from the study: Newly diagnosed patients shared about 950 public clonotypes; persistent patients shared approximately 2,700.

This TCR was recovered from a female donor with Graves disease. Sequenced here: peripheral blood mononuclear cells (PBMCs), sampled when the disease was refractory, from a patient treated with antithyroid drugs. The J gene is TRBJ2-5, the V gene TRBV18; D uncertain. The CDR3 here is CASSPERETQYF. The CDR3 coding sequence is TGTGCCAGCTCACCAGAGAGAGAGACCCAGTACTTC.